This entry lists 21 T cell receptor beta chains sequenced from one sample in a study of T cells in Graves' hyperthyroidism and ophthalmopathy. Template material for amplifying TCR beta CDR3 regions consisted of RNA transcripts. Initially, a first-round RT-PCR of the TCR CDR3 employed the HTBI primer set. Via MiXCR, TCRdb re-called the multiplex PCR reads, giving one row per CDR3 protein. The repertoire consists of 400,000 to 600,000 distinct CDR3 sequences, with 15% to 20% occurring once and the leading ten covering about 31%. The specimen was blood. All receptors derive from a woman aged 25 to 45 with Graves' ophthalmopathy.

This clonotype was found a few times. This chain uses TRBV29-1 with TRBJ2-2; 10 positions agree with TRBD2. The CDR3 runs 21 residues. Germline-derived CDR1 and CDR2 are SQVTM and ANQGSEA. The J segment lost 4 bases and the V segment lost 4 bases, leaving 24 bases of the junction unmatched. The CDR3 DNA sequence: TGCAGCGTTGGGCTTCTTATGGGGACAGTCTTCTCTAGCGGGGGCACCGGGGAGCTGTTTTTT. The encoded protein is CSVGLLMGTVFSSGGTGELFF.

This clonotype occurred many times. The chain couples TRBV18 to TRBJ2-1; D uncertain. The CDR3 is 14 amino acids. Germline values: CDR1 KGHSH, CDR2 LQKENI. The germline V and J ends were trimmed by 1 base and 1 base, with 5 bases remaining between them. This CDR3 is CASSPQGSYNEQFF. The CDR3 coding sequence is TGTGCCAGCTCACCACAGGGTTCCTACAATGAGCAGTTCTTC. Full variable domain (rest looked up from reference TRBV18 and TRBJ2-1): NAGVMQNPRHLVRRRGQEARLRCSPMKGHSHVYWYRQLPEEGLKFMVYLQKENIIDESGMPKERFSAEFPKEGPSILRIQQVVRGDSAAYFCASSPQGSYNEQFFGPGTRLTVL.

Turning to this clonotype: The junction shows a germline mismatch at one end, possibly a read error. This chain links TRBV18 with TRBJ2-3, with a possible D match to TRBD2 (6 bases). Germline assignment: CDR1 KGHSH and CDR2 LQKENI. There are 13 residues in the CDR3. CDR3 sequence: CASSPWRGDTRYF. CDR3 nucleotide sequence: TGTGCCAGCTCACCCTGGAGGGGAGATACGCGGTATTTT.

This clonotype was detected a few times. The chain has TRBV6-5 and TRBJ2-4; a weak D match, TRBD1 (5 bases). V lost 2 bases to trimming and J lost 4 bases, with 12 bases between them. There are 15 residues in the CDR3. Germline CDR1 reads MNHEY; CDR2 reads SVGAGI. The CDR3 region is CASSYHKGLKNIQYF. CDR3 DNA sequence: TGTGCCAGCAGTTACCATAAGGGGCTTAAAAACATTCAGTACTTC.

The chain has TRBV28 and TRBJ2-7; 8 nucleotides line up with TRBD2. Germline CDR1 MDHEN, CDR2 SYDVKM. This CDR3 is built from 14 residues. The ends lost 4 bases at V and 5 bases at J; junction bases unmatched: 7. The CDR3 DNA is TGTGCCAGCAGTTACGAGGTAGCGGGGAACGAGCAGTACTTC. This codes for CASSYEVAGNEQYF. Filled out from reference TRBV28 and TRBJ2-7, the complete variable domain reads DVKVTQSSRYLVKRTGEKVFLECVQDMDHENMFWYRQDPGLGLRLIYFSYDVKMKEKGDIPEGYSVSREKKERFSLILESASTNQTSMYLCASSYEVAGNEQYFGPGTRLTVT.

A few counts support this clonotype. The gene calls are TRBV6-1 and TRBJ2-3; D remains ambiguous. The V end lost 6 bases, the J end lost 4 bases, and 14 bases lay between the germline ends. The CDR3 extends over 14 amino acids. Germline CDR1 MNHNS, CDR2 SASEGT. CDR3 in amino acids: CASRRRNVADTQYF. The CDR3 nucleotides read TGTGCCAGCAGAAGACGGAATGTCGCAGATACGCAGTATTTT.

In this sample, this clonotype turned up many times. CDR3 amino acids: CASSLEERVYEQYF. CDR3 nucleotides: TGCGCCAGCAGCTTGGAGGAAAGGGTCTACGAGCAGTACTTC. This chain joins TRBV5-1 and TRBJ2-7; no clear D gene. Germline CDR1 reads SGHRS; CDR2 reads YFSETQ. This CDR3 is built from 14 residues. Trimming left V 0 bases short and J 3 bases short, with 10 bases between.

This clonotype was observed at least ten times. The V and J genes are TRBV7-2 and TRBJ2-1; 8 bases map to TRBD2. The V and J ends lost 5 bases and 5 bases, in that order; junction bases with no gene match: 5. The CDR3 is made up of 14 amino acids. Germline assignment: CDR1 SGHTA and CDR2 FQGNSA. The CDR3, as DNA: TGTGCCAGCAGCCCCGGGGGGGTGAACAATGAGCAGTTCTTC. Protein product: CASSPGGVNNEQFF.

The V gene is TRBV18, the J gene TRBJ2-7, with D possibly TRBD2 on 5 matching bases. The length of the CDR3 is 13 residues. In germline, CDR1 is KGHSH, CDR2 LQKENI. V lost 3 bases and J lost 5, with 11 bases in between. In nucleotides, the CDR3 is TGTGCCAGCTCACCCCGGGGTAGGGACGAGCAGTACTTC. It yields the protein CASSPRGRDEQYF.

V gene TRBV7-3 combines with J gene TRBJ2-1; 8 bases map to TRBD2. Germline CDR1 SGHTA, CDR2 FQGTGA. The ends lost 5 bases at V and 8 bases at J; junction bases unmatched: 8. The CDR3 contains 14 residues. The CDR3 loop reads CASSVLAGRHEQFF. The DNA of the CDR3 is TGTGCCAGCAGCGTCTTAGCGGGGCGGCATGAGCAGTTCTTC.

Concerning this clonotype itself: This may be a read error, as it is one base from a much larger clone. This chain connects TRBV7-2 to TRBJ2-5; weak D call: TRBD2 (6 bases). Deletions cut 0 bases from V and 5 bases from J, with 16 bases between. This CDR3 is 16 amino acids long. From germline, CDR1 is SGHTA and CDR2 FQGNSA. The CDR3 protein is CASSLARAGYGETQYF. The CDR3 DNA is TGTGCCAGCAGCTTAGCACGGGCGGGGTACGGGGAGACCCAGTACTTC.

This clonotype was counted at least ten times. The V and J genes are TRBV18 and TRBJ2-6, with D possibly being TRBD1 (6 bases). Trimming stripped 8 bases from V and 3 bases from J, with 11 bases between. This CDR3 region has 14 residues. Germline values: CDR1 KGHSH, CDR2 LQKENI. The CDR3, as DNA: TGTGCCAGCCACAGGACAGTTGGGGCCAACGTCCTGACTTTC. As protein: CASHRTVGANVLTF.

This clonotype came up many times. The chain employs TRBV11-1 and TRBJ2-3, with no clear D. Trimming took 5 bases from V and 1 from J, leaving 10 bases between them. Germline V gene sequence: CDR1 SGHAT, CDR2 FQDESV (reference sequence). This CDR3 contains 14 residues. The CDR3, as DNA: TGTGCCAGCAGCCCTCGCAGCCGCACAGATACGCAGTATTTT. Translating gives CASSPRSRTDTQYF.

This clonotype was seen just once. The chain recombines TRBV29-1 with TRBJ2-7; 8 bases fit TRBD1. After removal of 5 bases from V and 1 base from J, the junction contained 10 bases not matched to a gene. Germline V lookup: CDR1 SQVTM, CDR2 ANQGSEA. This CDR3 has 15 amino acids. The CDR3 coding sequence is TGCAGCGTTATAGGTAGGACAGGGCCGTCCTACGAGCAGTACTTC. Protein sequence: CSVIGRTGPSYEQYF.

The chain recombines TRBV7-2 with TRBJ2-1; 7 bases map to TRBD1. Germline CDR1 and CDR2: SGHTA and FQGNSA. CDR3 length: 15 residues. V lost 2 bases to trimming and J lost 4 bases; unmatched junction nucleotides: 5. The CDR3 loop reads CASSLWTGQYNEQFF. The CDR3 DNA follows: TGTGCCAGCAGCTTATGGACAGGCCAGTACAATGAGCAGTTCTTC. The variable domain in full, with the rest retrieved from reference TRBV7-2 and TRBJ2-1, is GAGVSQSPSNKVTEKGKDVELRCDPISGHTALYWYRQSLGQGLEFLIYFQGNSAPDKSGLPSDRFSAERTGGSVSTLTIQRTQQEDSAVYLCASSLWTGQYNEQFFGPGTRLTVL.

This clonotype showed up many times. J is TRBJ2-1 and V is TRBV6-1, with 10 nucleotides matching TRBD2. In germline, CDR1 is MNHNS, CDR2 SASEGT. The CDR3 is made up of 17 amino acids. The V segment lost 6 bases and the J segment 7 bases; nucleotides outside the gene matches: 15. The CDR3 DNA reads TGTGCCAGCAGCAAGGAACTTCTAGCGGGAGTCGGAAATGAGCAGTTCTTC. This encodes CASSKELLAGVGNEQFF.

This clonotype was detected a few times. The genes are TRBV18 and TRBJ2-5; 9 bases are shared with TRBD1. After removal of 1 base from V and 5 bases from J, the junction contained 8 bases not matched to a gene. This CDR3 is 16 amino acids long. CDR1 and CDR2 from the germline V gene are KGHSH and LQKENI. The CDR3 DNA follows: TGTGCCAGCTCACCACGAGACAGGGGGATGACTGAGACCCAGTACTTC. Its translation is CASSPRDRGMTETQYF.

CDR3 sequence: CATSDRSGGIDTQYF. DNA of the CDR3: TGTGCCACCAGTGATAGATCGGGAGGTATCGATACGCAGTATTTT. This sequence joins TRBV24-1 and TRBJ2-3, with TRBD2 identical over 7 bases. The germline CDR1 and CDR2 sequences are KGHDR and SFDVKD. The CDR3 is 15 residues long. V lost 3 bases, J lost 6 bases, and 8 bases stayed unmatched.

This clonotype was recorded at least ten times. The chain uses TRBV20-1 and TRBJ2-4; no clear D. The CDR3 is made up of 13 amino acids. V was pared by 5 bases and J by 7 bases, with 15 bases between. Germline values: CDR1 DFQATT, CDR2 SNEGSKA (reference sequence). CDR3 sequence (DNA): TGCAGTGCTTCCACAAGATACGAGAACATTCAGTACTTC. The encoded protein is CSASTRYENIQYF.

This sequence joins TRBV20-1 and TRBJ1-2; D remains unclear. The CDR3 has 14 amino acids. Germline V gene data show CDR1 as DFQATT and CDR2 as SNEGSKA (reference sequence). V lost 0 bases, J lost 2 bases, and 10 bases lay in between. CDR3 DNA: TGCAGTGCTAGAGAGGTCACCATCAACTATGGCTACACCTTC. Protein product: CSAREVTINYGYTF.

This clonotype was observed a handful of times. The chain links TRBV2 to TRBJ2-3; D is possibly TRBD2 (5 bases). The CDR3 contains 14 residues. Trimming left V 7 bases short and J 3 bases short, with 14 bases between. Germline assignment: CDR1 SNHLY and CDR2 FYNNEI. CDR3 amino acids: CASIFKSGTDTQYF. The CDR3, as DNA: TGTGCCAGCATATTTAAGTCGGGGACAGATACGCAGTATTTT.